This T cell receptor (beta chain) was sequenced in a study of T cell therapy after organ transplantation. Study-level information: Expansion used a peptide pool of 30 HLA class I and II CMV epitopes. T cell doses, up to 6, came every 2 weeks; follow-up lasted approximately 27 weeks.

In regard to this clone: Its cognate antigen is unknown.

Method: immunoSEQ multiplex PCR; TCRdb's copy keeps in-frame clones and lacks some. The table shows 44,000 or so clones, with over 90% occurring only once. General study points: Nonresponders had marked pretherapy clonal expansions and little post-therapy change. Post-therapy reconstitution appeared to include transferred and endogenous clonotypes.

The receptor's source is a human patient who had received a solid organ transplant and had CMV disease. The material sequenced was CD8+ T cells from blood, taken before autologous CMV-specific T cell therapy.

CDR3 coding DNA: TGCGCCAGCACGTGGACAGGAGGCACAGATACGCAGTATTTT. Its protein product is CASTWTGGTDTQYF. The chain couples TRBV10-2 to TRBJ2-3; TRBD1 matches 7 bases. CDR1 is WSHSY and CDR2 is SAAADI in the germline V gene. The length of the CDR3 is 14 residues. V gave up 7 bases and J gave up 1 base; unmatched junction bases: 5.